A single sample is the source of the 5 T cell receptor beta chains below, sequenced in a study of early T cells in non-severe SARS-CoV-2 infection. In TCRdb, the 5' RACE reads were re-called with MiXCR into one record per CDR3 protein. This table holds about 80,000 distinct CDR3 sequences, 6% to 7% found once. Specimen: whole blood. The receptor set was obtained from an adult who was a healthcare worker with PCR-confirmed SARS-CoV-2 infection or an uninfected control (not recorded which).

The chain has TRBV20-1 and TRBJ2-3; 7 bases fit TRBD2. CDR3 length equals 15 residues. The germline V gene has CDR1 DFQATT and CDR2 SNEGSKA (reference sequence). Trimming at V came to 8 bases and at J to 0 bases, leaving 11 bases not matched to a gene. CDR3 nucleotide sequence: TGCAGTTGGGTGAGGAGCGGGGCAAGCACAGATACGCAGTATTTT. It specifies CSWVRSGASTDTQYF.

This clonotype has a count of ten or more. The chain joins TRBV30 to TRBJ2-3; 7 bases match TRBD1. V shed 3 bases and J 0 bases; nucleotides not matched to a gene: 3. The germline gives CDR1 GTSNPN, CDR2 SVGIG (reference sequence). The CDR3 runs to 14 residues. CDR3 amino acids: CAWSTGVSTDTQYF. The CDR3 region has the DNA TGTGCCTGGAGCACAGGGGTTAGCACAGATACGCAGTATTTT.

J is TRBJ1-6 and V is TRBV28, with 10 bases lining up with TRBD1. V lost 4 bases to trimming and J lost 0 bases; unmatched junction nucleotides: 12. The CDR3 contains 20 residues. Germline-derived CDR1 and CDR2 are MDHEN and SYDVKM. In DNA, the CDR3 is TGTGCCAGCAGTTCTCCCGGGACAGGGGCCATGAGCTCCTATAATTCACCCCTCCACTTT. It is translated as CASSSPGTGAMSSYNSPLHF. The whole variable domain, filled in from reference TRBV28 and TRBJ1-6, reads DVKVTQSSRYLVKRTGEKVFLECVQDMDHENMFWYRQDPGLGLRLIYFSYDVKMKEKGDIPEGYSVSREKKERFSLILESASTNQTSMYLCASSSPGTGAMSSYNSPLHFGNGTRLTVT.

This clonotype was observed many times. The rearrangement links TRBV27 to TRBJ2-3; TRBD2 aligns across 10 bases. Germline V lookup: CDR1 MNHEY, CDR2 SMNVEV (reference sequence). The CDR3 has 14 residues. J lost 4 bases, V lost 7 bases, and 5 bases had no gene match. CDR3 nucleotides: TGTGCCAGCACGAGCGGGAGGGCTGCAGATACGCAGTATTTT. Its protein product is CASTSGRAADTQYF.

The rearrangement joins TRBV19 to TRBJ2-2; 7 bases match TRBD2. The CDR3 sequence is 15 residues long. Losses at the gene ends were 7 bases for V and 0 bases for J; bases not matched to a gene: 5. CDR1 LNHDA and CDR2 SQIVND come from the germline V gene (reference sequence). The CDR3 spells CASKRGLANTGELFF. CDR3 DNA sequence: TGTGCCAGTAAGCGGGGACTCGCGAACACCGGGGAGCTGTTTTTT.